This passage covers 9 T cell receptor beta chains from one sample sequenced in a study of blood T cell repertoires in COVID-19. Profiled with immunoSEQ multiplex PCR; TCRdb holds only in-frame clones, not every one. The data show under 250,000 clones, around 91% seen once. Sequencing was carried out using PBMCs or T cells enriched from blood (not recorded which). All receptors derive from a woman aged 18-29 years in a cohort exposed to, infected with or recovered from COVID-19 (not recorded which).

This chain uses TRBV2 with TRBJ1-2; 9 bases align to TRBD1. CDR1 is SNHLY, CDR2 FYNNEI, per germline. The CDR3 covers 14 residues. V dropped 1 base and J dropped 3; count of bases not matched to a gene: 0. CDR3 coding DNA: TGTGCCAGCAGTGAAGGACAGGGGGACTATGGCTACACCTTC. It translates to CASSEGQGDYGYTF.

J is TRBJ1-1 and V is TRBV28; 7 bases match TRBD1. With 5 bases clipped from V and 5 bases from J, the junction kept 5 bases outside the gene matches. CDR3 length: 13 residues. Germline CDR1 and CDR2: MDHEN and SYDVKM. The CDR3 sequence is CASSPGGATEAFF. CDR3 nucleotides: TGTGCCAGCAGTCCAGGGGGTGCGACTGAAGCTTTCTTT.

This clone showed up just once. This rearrangement joins TRBV2 to TRBJ2-5, with 9 bases identical to TRBD2. CDR1 SNHLY and CDR2 FYNNEI come from the germline V gene. The junction had 8 bases not matched to a gene; V was cut back by 8 bases and J by 1 base. The CDR3 runs 15 residues. The CDR3 DNA sequence: TGTGCCAGCTCCGAACTAGCGGGTATCCAAGAGACCCAGTACTTC. Protein product: CASSELAGIQETQYF.

The CDR3 bases are TGTGCCAGCAGGACCGGGACAGGACCATACGAGCAGTACTTC. This sequence encodes CASRTGTGPYEQYF. The rearrangement links TRBV27 to TRBJ2-7, with 8 bases identical to TRBD1. The CDR3 has 14 amino acids. V shed 6 bases and J 4 bases; nucleotides not matched to a gene: 8. Germline CDR1 is MNHEY and CDR2 is SMNVEV (reference sequence).

The chain links TRBV5-4 to TRBJ1-1; 11 bases are a match to TRBD1. Germline trimming cut 1 base from V and 4 bases from J; bases unmatched to any gene: 3. Germline V lookup: CDR1 SGHNT, CDR2 YYREEE (reference sequence). The length of the CDR3 is 15 residues. Here the CDR3 reads CASSLSGTGGTEAFF. CDR3 nucleotide sequence: TGTGCCAGCAGCTTGAGTGGGACAGGGGGCACTGAAGCTTTCTTT.

The J gene is TRBJ2-1, the V gene TRBV10-3; 8 bases map to TRBD2. Trimming took 5 bases from V and 0 from J; bases not matched to a gene: 9. The CDR3 has 17 amino acids. Germline lookup yields CDR1 ENHRY and CDR2 SYGVKD. The CDR3 here is CAISTPTSESSYNEQFF. In nucleotides, the CDR3 is TGTGCCATCAGTACCCCGACTAGCGAAAGCTCCTACAATGAGCAGTTCTTC.

Written as DNA, the CDR3 is TGTGCCACCGTGAACCGGGACACAGATACGCAGTATTTT. Translated: CATVNRDTDTQYF. The rearrangement joins TRBV19 to TRBJ2-3; TRBD2 might be the D (5 bases). There are 13 residues in the CDR3. The V end was cut by 10 bases, the J end by 2 bases, with 13 bases between. Germline assignment: CDR1 LNHDA and CDR2 SQIVND (reference sequence).

The CDR3 bases are TGTGCCAGCAGCTTACGCACTGAAGCTTTCTTT. It yields the protein CASSLRTEAFF. The chain recombines TRBV7-9 with TRBJ1-1; D is unclear. V shed 2 bases and J shed 4 bases, with 2 bases lying between them. CDR3 length: 11 residues. The V gene's germline CDR1 is SEHNR and CDR2 FQNEAQ (reference sequence).

This sequence joins TRBV27 and TRBJ1-2; D uncertain. Trimming took off 2 bases at V and 4 bases at J, with 11 bases between the two ends. Germline V gene sequence: CDR1 MNHEY, CDR2 SMNVEV (reference sequence). CDR3 length: 14 residues. CDR3 DNA: TGTGCCAGCAGTTTAATTGGGCGATCCTATGGCTACACCTTC. Protein sequence: CASSLIGRSYGYTF.